What follows describes a single T cell receptor (beta chain). V lost 7 bases and J 8 bases, leaving 12 bases between the germline ends. The CDR3 has 12 residues. CDR1 is MNHNY and CDR2 is SVGAGI in the germline V gene (reference sequence). The data originate from a study of T cell changes during pregnancy in multiple sclerosis. Sequencing used immunoSEQ multiplex PCR; TCRdb keeps in-frame clones, though not all of them. The sample yields around 70,000 clones, about 90% seen once. The sample consisted of peripheral blood, taken after pregnancy. The chain employs TRBV6-6 and TRBJ2-4; tentatively, D is TRBD2 (7 bases). The sequence came from a female donor with multiple sclerosis, enrolled in a pregnancy study. CDR3 in amino acids: CASKGGPDIQYF. DNA for the CDR3: TGTGCCAGCAAGGGGGGGCCTGACATTCAGTACTTC.